These 26 T cell receptor beta chains were all obtained from the same sample, sequenced in a study of Tregs in tolerant kidney transplant recipients. Recipients received nonmyeloablative bone marrow transplants from related graft donors, with transient mixed chimerism. Clones were sequenced by immunoSEQ multiplex PCR, and TCRdb holds only the in-frame ones, with some missing. Among tens of thousands of clones listed, roughly 93% were seen once. The sequencing used CD4+ T cells from blood (PBMCs), collected 12 months after the transplant. The receptors were sampled from a human patient who received a combined kidney and bone marrow transplant. The graft donor may be the source of some T cells.

The gene calls are TRBV5-4 and TRBJ2-1; TRBD2 matches 10 bases. Germline values: CDR1 SGHNT, CDR2 YYREEE (reference sequence). The CDR3 spans 18 residues. With V trimmed by 4 bases and J by 3 bases, 13 bases remained unmatched. CDR3 in amino acids: CASSPFFALAGLYNEQFF. DNA for the CDR3: TGTGCCAGCAGCCCATTCTTTGCACTAGCGGGGCTCTACAATGAGCAGTTCTTC.

The gene calls are TRBV27 and TRBJ1-5, with no clear D. CDR3 length: 15 amino acids. In germline, CDR1 is MNHEY, CDR2 SMNVEV (reference sequence). Between the trimmed V and J ends, which lost 6 bases and 4 bases, there was a span of 16 bases. CDR3: CASSLQVGRNQPQHF. The DNA of the CDR3 is TGTGCCAGCAGCCTCCAGGTGGGGAGGAATCAGCCCCAGCATTTT.

The rearrangement uses TRBV30 and TRBJ2-1, with 8 bases matching TRBD1. Germline trimming cut 4 bases from V and 8 bases from J; bases unmatched to any gene: 10. Germline V gene data show CDR1 as GTSNPN and CDR2 as SVGIG (reference sequence). This CDR3 comprises 14 residues. The CDR3 is CAWNRGNVLDEQFF. The CDR3 DNA follows: TGTGCCTGGAACAGGGGGAACGTACTCGATGAGCAGTTCTTC.

This CDR3 is CASSQALAVKVPYEQYF. As DNA, the CDR3 is TGCGCCAGCAGCCAAGCCCTAGCGGTTAAGGTCCCCTACGAGCAGTACTTC. The gene calls are TRBV4-1 and TRBJ2-7; 7 bases agree with TRBD2. V gave up 1 base and J gave up 2 bases; unmatched junction bases: 11. The CDR3 is 17 amino acids. In germline, CDR1 is MGHRA, CDR2 YSYEKL.

V is TRBV5-1 and J is TRBJ2-1, with 10 bases matching TRBD2. V lost 2 bases and J lost 0; bases outside the gene matches: 8. This CDR3 is built from 18 residues. The germline CDR1 and CDR2 sequences are SGHRS and YFSETQ. CDR3 residues: CASSFWSSGGLSYNEQFF. DNA for the CDR3: TGCGCCAGCAGCTTTTGGTCTAGCGGGGGCCTCTCCTACAATGAGCAGTTCTTC.

The chain employs TRBV25-1 and TRBJ2-5, with 9 bases fitting TRBD1. CDR1 is MGHDK, CDR2 SYGVNS, per germline. This CDR3 has 16 amino acids. Trimming cost V 7 bases and J 5 bases; bases outside gene matches: 14. Here the CDR3 reads CASKVRSQGARETQYF. CDR3 nucleotides: TGTGCCAGCAAGGTTAGGTCACAGGGGGCGAGGGAGACCCAGTACTTC.

The chain is built from TRBV13 and TRBJ2-3, with D tentatively TRBD2 (7 bases). The CDR3 is 17 amino acids. Between the trimmed V and J ends, which lost 5 bases and 0 bases, there was a span of 18 bases. CDR1 is PRHDT and CDR2 is FYEKMQ in the germline V gene (reference sequence). CDR3 nucleotide sequence: TGTGCCAGCAGCACAGGGAGGGGGGAGGCAAGCACAGATACGCAGTATTTT. This gives the protein CASSTGRGEASTDTQYF.

This sequence joins TRBV5-1 and TRBJ2-2; 9 bases align to TRBD2. Germline-derived CDR1 and CDR2 are SGHRS and YFSETQ. This CDR3 comprises 14 residues. With V trimmed by 4 bases and J by 3 bases, 1 base remained unmatched. The CDR3, as DNA: TGCGCCAGCAGCGGCGGGGGGGACACCGGGGAGCTGTTTTTT. Protein product: CASSGGGDTGELFF. Full variable domain (missing parts from reference TRBV5-1 and TRBJ2-2): KAGVTQTPRYLIKTRGQQVTLSCSPISGHRSVSWYQQTPGQGLQFLFEYFSETQRNKGNFPGRFSGRQFSNSRSEMNVSTLELGDSALYLCASSGGGDTGELFFGEGSRLTVL.

The V call is TRBV7-9, the J call TRBJ2-1; D is perhaps TRBD2 (5 bases). CDR1 is SEHNR and CDR2 is FQNEAQ in the germline V gene (reference sequence). This CDR3 has 10 amino acids. Trimming removed 8 bases at V and 10 bases at J, with 9 bases between. The CDR3 coding sequence is TGTGCCAGCCAGGAGCGGGAGCAGTTCTTC. Protein: CASQEREQFF.

The chain has TRBV19 and TRBJ1-2; D is possibly TRBD1 (5 bases). This CDR3 spans 12 amino acids. Trimming cost V 7 bases and J 6 bases, with 12 bases left between them. Germline V gives CDR1 LNHDA, CDR2 SQIVND (reference sequence). This CDR3 reads CASTKWGDGYTF. The DNA of the CDR3 is TGTGCCAGTACCAAATGGGGGGATGGCTACACCTTC.

This chain connects TRBV7-2 to TRBJ2-7; D is unresolved. There are 14 residues in the CDR3. Trimming stripped 5 bases from V and 2 bases from J, with 13 bases between. Germline V CDR1 and CDR2: SGHTA, FQGNSA. The CDR3 protein is CASSIQPGAYEQYF. DNA for the CDR3: TGTGCCAGCAGCATCCAACCCGGAGCCTACGAGCAGTACTTC.

The V and J genes are TRBV7-9 and TRBJ2-2; 7 nucleotides line up with TRBD1. The CDR3 loop spans 16 amino acids. Trimming at V came to 2 bases and at J to 7 bases, leaving 10 bases not matched to a gene. From germline, CDR1 is SEHNR and CDR2 FQNEAQ (reference sequence). CDR3 sequence (DNA): TGTGCCAGCAGCTTATCCTACGGACAGGTAGTCGGGGAGCTGTTTTTT. Encoded protein: CASSLSYGQVVGELFF. Full variable domain (remainder filled in from reference TRBV7-9 and TRBJ2-2): DTGVSQNPRHKITKRGQNVTFRCDPISEHNRLYWYRQTLGQGPEFLTYFQNEAQLEKSRLLSDRFSAERPKGSFSTLEIQRTEQGDSAMYLCASSLSYGQVVGELFFGEGSRLTVL.

The CDR3 DNA sequence: TGTGCCAGCAGCTCCCGGACCCCCAGGGATGAGCAGTTCTTC. It encodes CASSSRTPRDEQFF. The V call is TRBV7-2, the J call TRBJ2-1, with D perhaps matching TRBD1 (5 bases). V dropped 4 bases and J dropped 8 bases, with 15 bases sitting between them. CDR3 length: 14 residues. CDR1 is SGHTA, CDR2 FQGNSA, per germline. The whole variable domain, remainder taken from reference TRBV7-2 and TRBJ2-1, is GAGVSQSPSNKVTEKGKDVELRCDPISGHTALYWYRQSLGQGLEFLIYFQGNSAPDKSGLPSDRFSAERTGGSVSTLTIQRTQQEDSAVYLCASSSRTPRDEQFFGPGTRLTVL.

The chain combines TRBV29-1 with TRBJ2-1; 8 nucleotides align to TRBD1. The V gene end was trimmed by 6 bases and the J gene end by 6 bases; junction bases not matched to a gene: 13. This CDR3 is built from 15 residues. In germline, CDR1 is SQVTM, CDR2 ANQGSEA. The CDR3 is CSVDPGTGVTNEQFF. In DNA, the CDR3 is TGCAGCGTCGATCCCGGGACAGGCGTAACCAATGAGCAGTTCTTC.

This chain joins TRBV30 and TRBJ2-3; D may be TRBD2 (7 bases). V was clipped by 5 bases and J by 12 bases, with 27 bases between them. The CDR3 runs 15 residues. CDR1 is GTSNPN, CDR2 SVGIG, per germline (reference sequence). CDR3 residues: CAWRGRGDRLAFQYF. CDR3 sequence (DNA): TGTGCCTGGCGCGGAAGGGGGGATAGACTAGCATTCCAGTATTTT.

This clone was observed once. The V gene is TRBV27, the J gene TRBJ2-1; TRBD2 agrees at 8 bases. Trimming took 5 bases from V and 4 from J; bases not matched to a gene: 4. Looked up from germline, CDR1 is MNHEY and CDR2 is SMNVEV (reference sequence). The CDR3 has 14 residues. The CDR3 sequence is CASSELAGYNEQFF. Here the CDR3 DNA reads TGTGCCAGCAGTGAATTAGCGGGGTACAATGAGCAGTTCTTC.

The chain employs TRBV2 and TRBJ1-5; D call uncertain. Germline V lookup: CDR1 SNHLY, CDR2 FYNNEI. V dropped 6 bases and J dropped 0 bases, with 12 bases sitting between them. This CDR3 has 15 amino acids. The CDR3 bases are TGTGCCAGCAGCGGAGACGGTTATAGCAATCAGCCCCAGCATTTT. It specifies CASSGDGYSNQPQHF.

The chain carries TRBV6-4 and TRBJ2-1; 8 positions agree with TRBD2. The germline V gene encodes CDR1 MRHNA and CDR2 SNTAGT. This CDR3 contains 16 residues. V lost 0 bases and J lost 4; bases outside the gene matches: 5. Written as DNA, the CDR3 is TGTGCCAGCAGTGACTCTAAGGCTAGCGGGTACAATGAGCAGTTCTTC. Its translation: CASSDSKASGYNEQFF.

The chain combines TRBV7-9 with TRBJ2-7; 8 bases match TRBD1. This CDR3 has 19 amino acids. Germline V gives CDR1 SEHNR, CDR2 FQNEAQ (reference sequence). Losses at the gene ends were 1 base for V and 3 bases for J; bases not matched to a gene: 17. The CDR3 loop reads CASSLVTLIRTGRNYEQYF. The CDR3 coding sequence is TGTGCCAGCAGCTTAGTCACCCTAATCCGGACAGGGAGAAACTACGAGCAGTACTTC. Full variable domain (missing parts from reference TRBV7-9 and TRBJ2-7): DTGVSQNPRHKITKRGQNVTFRCDPISEHNRLYWYRQTLGQGPEFLTYFQNEAQLEKSRLLSDRFSAERPKGSFSTLEIQRTEQGDSAMYLCASSLVTLIRTGRNYEQYFGPGTRLTVT.

The chain has TRBV9 and TRBJ1-2; the match to TRBD1 covers 7 bases. Trimming cost V 0 bases and J 4 bases; bases outside gene matches: 3. This CDR3 is built from 14 residues. The germline CDR1 and CDR2 sequences are SGDLS and YYNGEE. The DNA for the CDR3 is TGTGCCAGCAGCGTAGTAGGGGGCAGCTATGGCTACACCTTC. This codes for CASSVVGGSYGYTF.

The sample holds a few counts of this clone. The rearrangement joins TRBV9 to TRBJ1-4; TRBD1 matches 7 bases. V trimming: 2 bases; J trimming: 5 bases; junction bases outside the gene matches: 9. The CDR3 runs 16 residues. CDR1 and CDR2 (germline): SGDLS, YYNGEE. CDR3 DNA sequence: TGTGCCAGCAGCGTGGGACAGTCGTCGGGCAATGAAAAACTGTTTTTT. Its protein is CASSVGQSSGNEKLFF.

Only one count was recorded for this clone. V is TRBV5-6 and J is TRBJ1-3; D might be TRBD1 (6 bases). This CDR3 is built from 15 residues. Looked up from germline, CDR1 is SGHDT and CDR2 is YYEEEE. V was shortened by 3 bases and J by 1 base, with 11 bases between the two germline ends. CDR3 sequence (DNA): TGTGCCAGCAGCTCTACCGGGACATCTGGAAACACCATATATTTT. It translates to CASSSTGTSGNTIYF. The full variable domain, its missing parts supplied by reference TRBV5-6 and TRBJ1-3, is DAGVTQSPTHLIKTRGQQVTLRCSPKSGHDTVSWYQQALGQGPQFIFQYYEEEERQRGNFPDRFSGHQFPNYSSELNVNALLLGDSALYLCASSSTGTSGNTIYFGEGSWLTVV.

The chain couples TRBV25-1 to TRBJ2-2; 8 bases map to TRBD1. Per the germline V gene, CDR1 is MGHDK and CDR2 is SYGVNS. The trim removed 1 base at V and 6 bases at J, leaving 4 bases unmatched. There are 15 residues in the CDR3. The DNA of the CDR3 is TGTGCCAGCAGTGAATTGGCGACAGGGGCCGGGGAGCTGTTTTTT. Protein product: CASSELATGAGELFF. The complete variable domain, with remaining parts taken from reference TRBV25-1 and TRBJ2-2, reads EADIYQTPRYLVIGTGKKITLECSQTMGHDKMYWYQQDPGMELHLIHYSYGVNSTEKGDLSSESTVSRIRTEHFPLTLESARPSHTSQYLCASSELATGAGELFFGEGSRLTVL.

This chain joins TRBV5-1 and TRBJ2-7; maybe TRBD1 (6 bases). V lost 0 bases and J 5 bases, leaving 9 bases between the germline ends. Germline V gene data show CDR1 as SGHRS and CDR2 as YFSETQ. This CDR3 is 13 amino acids long. This CDR3 is CASSLEQGNEQYF. CDR3 DNA: TGCGCCAGCAGCTTGGAACAGGGCAACGAGCAGTACTTC.

This clone has more than one count but fewer than ten. The genes are TRBV7-8 and TRBJ2-3, with D maybe TRBD1 (8 bases). This CDR3 region has 16 residues. The V gene lost 2 bases and the J gene lost 3 bases, with 15 bases spanning the gap. From germline, CDR1 is SGHVS and CDR2 FQNEAQ. The CDR3 DNA reads TGTGCCAGCAGCTTACTTACAGGGGGGGGGACAGATACGCAGTATTTT. It is translated as CASSLLTGGGTDTQYF.

The chain employs TRBV19 and TRBJ1-5, with 8 bases aligning to TRBD1. With 3 bases clipped from V and 4 bases from J, the junction kept 8 bases outside the gene matches. The CDR3 runs 16 residues. The germline V gene encodes CDR1 LNHDA and CDR2 SQIVND (reference sequence). The CDR3 spells CASSMGRDRRNQPQHF. The CDR3 coding sequence is TGTGCCAGTAGTATGGGGAGGGACAGGCGAAATCAGCCCCAGCATTTT.